The 9 T cell receptor beta chains below were found in one sample sequenced in a study of shared clonotypes between healthy human individuals. Profiled with immunoSEQ multiplex PCR; TCRdb holds only in-frame clones, not every one. This sample has 490,000 or so clones, with roughly 78% found just once. The sample was PBMCs. The source of these receptors is a woman in her forties in good health. Some clones in this sample may be carry-over from other donors' samples.

The table lists this clone with many counts. The sample contains more than one DNA sequence encoding this CDR3. The V and J genes are TRBV2 and TRBJ1-1, with unresolved D. The V gene's germline CDR1 is SNHLY and CDR2 FYNNEI. There are 13 residues in the CDR3. V was cut by 3 bases and J by 3 bases, with 8 bases left in between. The CDR3 nucleotides read TGTGCCAGCAGTGATGAGGTAGACACTGAAGCTTTCTTT. It specifies CASSDEVDTEAFF. Combining the CDR3 with reference TRBV2 and TRBJ1-1 gives the whole variable domain EPEVTQTPSHQVTQMGQEVILRCVPISNHLYFYWYRQILGQKVEFLVSFYNNEISEKSEIFDDQFSVERPDGSNFTLKIRSTKLEDSAMYFCASSDEVDTEAFFGQGTRLTVV.

V usage is TRBV27 and J usage is TRBJ2-2; TRBD2 might be the D (5 bases). The CDR3 totals 16 residues. Germline V gene data show CDR1 as MNHEY and CDR2 as SMNVEV (reference sequence). V lost 4 bases and J 2 bases, leaving 14 bases between the germline ends. The CDR3 DNA reads as TGTGCCAGCAGTTCCCCAGTGAGGGATAACACCGGGGAGCTGTTTTTT. As protein: CASSSPVRDNTGELFF.

This chain links TRBV28 with TRBJ1-4; 7 positions match TRBD1. CDR3 length: 16 amino acids. V was clipped by 4 bases and J by 0 bases; unmatched bases: 5. In germline, CDR1 is MDHEN, CDR2 SYDVKM. The CDR3 here is CASSSPRGSTNEKLFF. The DNA for the CDR3 is TGTGCCAGCAGTTCACCCAGGGGGTCAACTAATGAAAAACTGTTTTTT. Variable domain in full (rest from reference TRBV28 and TRBJ1-4): DVKVTQSSRYLVKRTGEKVFLECVQDMDHENMFWYRQDPGLGLRLIYFSYDVKMKEKGDIPEGYSVSREKKERFSLILESASTNQTSMYLCASSSPRGSTNEKLFFGSGTQLSVL.

This chain uses TRBV7-6 with TRBJ2-5; 8 bases are a match to TRBD1. After removal of 5 bases from V and 5 bases from J, the junction contained 10 bases not matched to a gene. Germline V lookup: CDR1 SGHVS, CDR2 FNYEAQ. The CDR3 length is 15 residues. CDR3: CASSQRDRLGETQYF. CDR3 DNA sequence: TGTGCCAGCAGCCAAAGGGACAGGCTGGGGGAGACCCAGTACTTC.

This clone was detected many times. The chain links TRBV9 to TRBJ2-3, with TRBD1 identical over 10 bases. CDR1 and CDR2 from the germline V gene are SGDLS and YYNGEE. This CDR3 is 16 amino acids long. Trimming cost V 4 bases and J 0 bases; bases outside gene matches: 5. CDR3 sequence reads: CASSRRTGGSTDTQYF. CDR3 in DNA: TGTGCCAGCAGCAGACGGACAGGGGGAAGCACAGATACGCAGTATTTT.

The rearrangement uses TRBV4-3 and TRBJ2-1, with D possibly TRBD2 on 5 matching bases. The CDR3 is made up of 16 amino acids. V lost 0 bases and J 7 bases, leaving 16 bases between the germline ends. Looked up from germline, CDR1 is LGHNA and CDR2 is YSLEER. CDR3 in DNA: TGCGCCAGCAGCCAAGATTGGCTAGCTCGGTGGAATGAGCAGTTCTTC. It translates to CASSQDWLARWNEQFF.

This clone was seen only once. The genes are TRBV9 and TRBJ2-7, with D maybe TRBD2 (7 bases). The germline CDR1 and CDR2 sequences are SGDLS and YYNGEE. Deletions cut 3 bases from V and 5 bases from J, with 21 bases between. The CDR3 has 16 amino acids. This CDR3 is CASSARGAPVPNEQYF. The CDR3 DNA reads TGTGCCAGCAGCGCTCGGGGGGCCCCAGTCCCCAACGAGCAGTACTTC.

V usage is TRBV27 and J usage is TRBJ1-5; D uncertain. Germline values: CDR1 MNHEY, CDR2 SMNVEV (reference sequence). V shed 3 bases and J shed 2 bases, with 11 bases lying between them. The CDR3 loop spans 15 amino acids. CDR3: CASSFTGRGNQPQHF. The CDR3 region has the DNA TGTGCCAGCAGTTTTACGGGGAGGGGCAATCAGCCCCAGCATTTT.

The chain recombines TRBV5-4 with TRBJ2-2; no clear D gene. The V gene's germline CDR1 is SGHNT and CDR2 YYREEE (reference sequence). The CDR3 extends over 17 amino acids. Trimming took 0 bases from V and 3 from J, leaving 15 bases between them. The CDR3 sequence: CASSLGAKGADTGELFF. The CDR3 DNA follows: TGTGCCAGCAGCTTGGGTGCGAAGGGCGCGGACACCGGGGAGCTGTTTTTT.